The next 7 T cell receptor beta chains were all read from a single sample in a study of T cells in localized non-small cell lung cancer. Clones were read by immunoSEQ multiplex PCR, and TCRdb kept only the in-frame ones, dropping some. The repertoire includes 30,000 to 40,000 clones, about 80% of them detected once, and around 34% sits in the top ten. This specimen consisted of peripheral blood, obtained before any cancer treatment. These receptors all come from a male donor older than 55 with stage II squamous cell lung carcinoma.

This clone was picked up a small number of times. The chain has TRBV6-1 and TRBJ2-1, with D perhaps matching TRBD2 (6 bases). V was cut by 4 bases and J by 5 bases, with 6 bases left in between. CDR3 size: 12 residues. Germline assignment: CDR1 MNHNS and CDR2 SASEGT. CDR3 DNA sequence: TGTGCCAGCAGTGGACTAGACAATGAGCAGTTCTTC. Its protein is CASSGLDNEQFF.

The chain is built from TRBV10-3 and TRBJ2-7, with 9 bases matching TRBD1. The CDR3 covers 12 residues. CDR1 is ENHRY, CDR2 SYGVKD, per germline. The V segment lost 6 bases and the J segment 4 bases; nucleotides outside the gene matches: 1. Written as DNA, the CDR3 is TGTGCCATCAGCGGACAGGGGTACGAGCAGTACTTC. It encodes CAISGQGYEQYF.

The chain uses TRBV4-1 and TRBJ2-3, with unresolved D. Trimming removed 1 base from V and 2 bases from J, with 7 bases in between. The length of the CDR3 is 14 residues. The germline V gene encodes CDR1 MGHRA and CDR2 YSYEKL. The CDR3 sequence: CASSQAQNTDTQYF. CDR3 in DNA: TGCGCCAGCAGCCAAGCACAAAACACAGATACGCAGTATTTT.

The chain combines TRBV19 with TRBJ1-1; D perhaps matches TRBD1 (5 bases). CDR3 length equals 14 residues. Trimming took off 7 bases at V and 1 base at J, with 13 bases between the two ends. Germline loops: CDR1 LNHDA, CDR2 SQIVND (reference sequence). The CDR3 protein is CASITGPSNTEAFF. The CDR3 coding sequence is TGTGCCAGTATCACGGGACCGTCGAACACTGAAGCTTTCTTT. Full variable domain (outside the CDR3, taken from reference TRBV19 and TRBJ1-1): DGGITQSPKYLFRKEGQNVTLSCEQNLNHDAMYWYRQDPGQGLRLIYYSQIVNDFQKGDIAEGYSVSREKKESFPLTVTSAQKNPTAFYLCASITGPSNTEAFFGQGTRLTVV.

V and J are TRBV19 and TRBJ1-3, with 9 bases that match TRBD1. Germline CDR1 LNHDA, CDR2 SQIVND (reference sequence). Trimming cost V 5 bases and J 5 bases; bases outside gene matches: 7. The CDR3 covers 15 residues. The CDR3 DNA follows: TGTGCCAGTAGTCAACAGGGGGCTTCCCGAAACACCATATATTTT. Translated: CASSQQGASRNTIYF.

The CDR3 reads CARSWGGVLGNYEQYF. CDR3 bases: TGTGCCAGAAGCTGGGGTGGGGTTCTTGGGAACTACGAGCAGTACTTC. This rearrangement joins TRBV7-5 to TRBJ2-7. TRBV7-5 is a pseudogene. The CDR3 has 16 amino acids.

The chain carries TRBV19 and TRBJ1-4; tentative D call: TRBD1 (5 bases). CDR1 and CDR2 from the germline V gene are LNHDA and SQIVND (reference sequence). The CDR3 is 13 residues long. The germline V and J ends were trimmed by 7 bases and 4 bases, with 10 bases remaining between them. The CDR3, as DNA: TGTGCCAGTACTTGGGGCCATAATGAAAAACTGTTTTTT. Protein: CASTWGHNEKLFF.